This TCR beta chain originates from a study of blood T cell repertoires in COVID-19. The wider study: COVID-19 samples, acute and convalescent, were from the United States, Italy and Spain. T cells, B-cell-depleted T cells, or PBMCs supplied cDNA or gDNA.

Methods used by the authors: Estimation of nucleated cell counts was performed using reference gene primer amplification. TCRdb's copy holds only in-frame clones and misses some; the assay was immunoSEQ multiplex PCR. The V and J calls and clone size were taken over from that table, and D and trimming were inferred from the DNA. The sample holds under 200,000 clones, roughly 86% seen once. Germline V CDR1 and CDR2: SGHDN, FVKESK. Trimming removed 1 base from V and 6 bases from J, with 8 bases in between. This CDR3 is built from 13 residues. The receptor comes from a middle-aged man with active or convalescent COVID-19. Sequenced input: peripheral blood. The chain recombines TRBV14 with TRBJ2-3, with D perhaps TRBD2 (5 bases). The CDR3 nucleotides read TGTGCCAGCAGCCAAGTTGGGGAGGATACGCAGTATTTT. Amino acid sequence: CASSQVGEDTQYF.